Presented here are 11 T cell receptor beta chains from one specimen sequenced in a study of T-cell reconstitution after alpha-beta-depleted transplantation in children. The TCRbeta library incorporated unique molecular identifiers. TCRdb re-called the PCR reads with MiXCR, one entry per CDR3 protein. The sample records around 670,000 distinct CDR3 sequences, around 14% being singletons. The material sequenced was PBMCs, taken before TCRalphabeta/CD19-depleted stem cell transplant. The receptors stem from a girl aged 2-10 years with congenital amegakaryocytic thrombocytopenia, due to receive a stem cell transplant.

The chain is built from TRBV5-1 and TRBJ2-7; 12 nucleotides agree with TRBD2. Losses at the gene ends were 4 bases for V and 4 bases for J; bases not matched to a gene: 9. The germline gives CDR1 SGHRS, CDR2 YFSETQ. The CDR3 consists of 16 residues. CDR3 nucleotide sequence: TGCGCCAGCAGCCCCTGGACTAGCGGGAAATTGTACGAGCAGTACTTC. Protein product: CASSPWTSGKLYEQYF.

This clonotype was seen only a few times. This chain links TRBV20-1 with TRBJ1-4, with 8 positions matching TRBD1. J lost 4 bases, V lost 6 bases, and 13 bases had no gene match. The germline V gene encodes CDR1 DFQATT and CDR2 SNEGSKA (reference sequence). The CDR3 has 16 residues. The CDR3 DNA sequence: TGCAGTGCGCTGCCCCCACAGGGGGGCCTTAATGAAAAACTGTTTTTT. It codes for CSALPPQGGLNEKLFF.

This clonotype was seen many times. This chain links TRBV29-1 with TRBJ2-2; D is perhaps TRBD1 (7 bases). The CDR3 covers 13 residues. Germline values: CDR1 SQVTM, CDR2 ANQGSEA. V dropped 8 bases and J dropped 6 bases, with 16 bases sitting between them. This CDR3 reads CSFKPGGSGELFF. CDR3 coding DNA: TGCAGCTTTAAACCAGGGGGGTCCGGGGAGCTGTTTTTT.

This clonotype was seen many times. The rearrangement links TRBV20-1 to TRBJ2-7; D gene uncertain. Per the germline V gene, CDR1 is DFQATT and CDR2 is SNEGSKA (reference sequence). V lost 3 bases to trimming and J lost 6 bases, with 9 bases between them. The CDR3 has 11 residues. This CDR3 reads CSARWLSEQYF. In DNA form, the CDR3 reads TGCAGTGCTAGGTGGTTGAGCGAGCAGTACTTC.

V and J are TRBV25-1 and TRBJ1-2, with D maybe TRBD1 (6 bases). CDR1 is MGHDK and CDR2 is SYGVNS in the germline V gene. V dropped 2 bases and J dropped 4 bases, with 14 bases sitting between them. This CDR3 spans 15 amino acids. CDR3 amino acids: CASSEHRDGGYGYTF. CDR3 nucleotide sequence: TGTGCCAGCAGTGAACACAGGGACGGCGGCTATGGCTACACCTTC.

The chain uses TRBV5-1 and TRBJ2-5; no reliable D call. The V and J ends lost 5 bases and 4 bases respectively, with 15 bases between them. Per germline, CDR1 SGHRS and CDR2 YFSETQ. This CDR3 contains 14 residues. The CDR3 sequence is CASSSSSTSETQYF. As DNA, the CDR3 is TGCGCCAGCAGTTCTAGTTCCACCTCAGAGACCCAGTACTTC.

This clonotype was picked up many times. The V gene is TRBV20-1, the J gene TRBJ2-7; 9 positions match TRBD2. V was clipped by 6 bases and J by 2 bases; unmatched bases: 11. The CDR3 is made up of 15 amino acids. CDR1 DFQATT and CDR2 SNEGSKA come from the germline V gene (reference sequence). In DNA form, the CDR3 reads TGCAGTGCCCCACTTAGGACTAGCGCAGCCTACGAGCAGTACTTC. Protein sequence: CSAPLRTSAAYEQYF.

This clonotype was observed many times. V and J are TRBV7-2 and TRBJ2-7; weak D call: TRBD2 (5 bases). CDR3 length equals 15 residues. Trimming left V 6 bases short and J 0 bases short, with 15 bases between. Per the germline V gene, CDR1 is SGHTA and CDR2 is FQGNSA. This CDR3 reads CASSLGSSYSYEQYF. CDR3 nucleotide sequence: TGTGCCAGCAGTCTTGGGAGTTCTTACTCCTACGAGCAGTACTTC.

This clonotype was recorded many times. This sequence joins TRBV11-2 and TRBJ2-1, with D possibly being TRBD1 or TRBD2 (5 bases each). The CDR3 sequence is 15 residues long. Trimming shortened V by 2 bases and J by 2 bases, and 10 bases separated the two germline ends. CDR1 is SGHAT and CDR2 is FQNNGV in the germline V gene. CDR3 in amino acids: CASSLNRGAYNEQFF. CDR3 nucleotide sequence: TGTGCCAGCAGCTTAAACCGGGGCGCCTACAATGAGCAGTTCTTC.

This clonotype was picked up many times. The chain employs TRBV20-1 and TRBJ1-1, with a tentative D call TRBD1 (5 bases). Germline V CDR1 and CDR2: DFQATT, SNEGSKA (reference sequence). The CDR3 covers 13 residues. The ends were cut back, 0 bases at V and 3 bases at J, with 8 bases in the middle. DNA for the CDR3: TGCAGTGCTAGAGAAGGGGCCTACACTGAAGCTTTCTTT. It translates to CSAREGAYTEAFF.

This clonotype was seen a handful of times. The chain carries TRBV20-1 and TRBJ2-1; weak D call: TRBD2 (5 bases). The germline V gene has CDR1 DFQATT and CDR2 SNEGSKA (reference sequence). With 6 bases removed from V and 0 bases from J, the gap between germline ends came to 18 bases. The CDR3 runs 16 residues. CDR3 in DNA: TGCAGTGCCATATTGGTGGCGGGTGACTCCTACAATGAGCAGTTCTTC. Amino acid sequence: CSAILVAGDSYNEQFF.